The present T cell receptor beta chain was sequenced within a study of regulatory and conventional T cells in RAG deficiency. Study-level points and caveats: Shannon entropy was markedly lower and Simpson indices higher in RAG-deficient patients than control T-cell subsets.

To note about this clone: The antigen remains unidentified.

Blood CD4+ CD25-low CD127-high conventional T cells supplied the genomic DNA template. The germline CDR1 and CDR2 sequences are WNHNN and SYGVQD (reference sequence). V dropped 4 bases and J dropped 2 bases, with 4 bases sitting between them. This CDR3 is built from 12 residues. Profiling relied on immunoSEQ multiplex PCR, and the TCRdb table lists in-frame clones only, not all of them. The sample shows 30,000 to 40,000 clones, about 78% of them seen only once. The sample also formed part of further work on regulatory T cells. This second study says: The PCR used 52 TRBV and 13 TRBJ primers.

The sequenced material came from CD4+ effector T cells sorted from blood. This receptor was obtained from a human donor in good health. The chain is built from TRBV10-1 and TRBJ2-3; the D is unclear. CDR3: CASSASTDTQYF. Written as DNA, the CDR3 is TGCGCCAGCAGTGCGTCCACAGATACGCAGTATTTT.